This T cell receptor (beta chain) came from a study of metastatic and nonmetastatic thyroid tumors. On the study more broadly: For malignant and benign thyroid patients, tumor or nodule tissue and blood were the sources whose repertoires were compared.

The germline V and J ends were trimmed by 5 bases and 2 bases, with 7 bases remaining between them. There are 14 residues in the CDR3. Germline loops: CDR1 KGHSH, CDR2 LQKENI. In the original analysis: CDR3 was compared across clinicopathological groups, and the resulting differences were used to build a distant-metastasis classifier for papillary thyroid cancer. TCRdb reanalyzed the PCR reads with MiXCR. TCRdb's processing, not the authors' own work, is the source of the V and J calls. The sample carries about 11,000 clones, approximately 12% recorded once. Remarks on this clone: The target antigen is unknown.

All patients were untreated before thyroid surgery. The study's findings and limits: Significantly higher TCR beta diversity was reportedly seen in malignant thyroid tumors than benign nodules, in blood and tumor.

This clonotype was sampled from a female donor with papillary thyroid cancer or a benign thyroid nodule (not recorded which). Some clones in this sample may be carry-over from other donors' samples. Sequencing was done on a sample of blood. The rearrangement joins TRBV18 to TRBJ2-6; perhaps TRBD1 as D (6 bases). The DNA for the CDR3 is TGTGCCAGCTCAGACAGGCCTGGGGCCAACGTCCTGACTTTC. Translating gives CASSDRPGANVLTF.